This TCR beta chain was recorded in a study of molecular identifiers for immune sequencing clone quantification (dated by TCRdb to 2016 to 2018). With regard to the full study: For a replicate experiment, RNA from roughly 20,000 or 100,000 naive CD8 T cells was divided into five aliquots, and four of the five aliquots were sequenced. This methods study benchmarked molecular-identifier clustering-based TCR repertoire sequencing (MIDCIRS) and TCR RNA copy counting, using CD8 T cells to do so. General findings and caveats noted by the study authors: Identical TCR molecules sharing a barcode could cause highly expanded clone sizes to be underestimated. Spiked-in Jurkat TCR RNA (10 copies' worth), which is not part of the donor repertoire, was contained in the naive libraries. In CMV-specific effector cells, over 98% of molecules were held by clones above 20 RNA copies, whereas under 1% of molecules were held by such clones in naive cells. Spiked-in Jurkat TCR RNA equivalent to a single cell was reported to be detectable even among 980,000 or so naive CD8 T cells. Modeling indicated 2.5 to 3 TCR RNA copies recovered per cell, compared with 9.5 to 10 by digital PCR, which implies a capture efficiency of approximately 30%. When barcode sub-clustering was left out, chimeric consensus sequences inflated TCR diversity, with chimeras reaching as high as 47%.

Libraries of naive CD8 T cells were generated from about 19,000 to 1,100,000 sorted cells, with 10%, 30% or 50% of the purified RNA used. On a BD FACSAria II, naive CD8 T cells were FACS-sorted as CD8+CD4-CCR7+CD45RA+ and collected into RLT Plus buffer. To test detection sensitivity, Jurkat RNA equal to approximately 10 TCR copies was added to samples of roughly 17,000-1,100,000 naive CD8 T cells. Enrichment of CD8 T cells was done with RosetteSep CD8+ T Cell Enrichment Cocktail plus Ficoll-Paque, and ACK red cell lysis came afterward. Libraries were built with PCR. TCRdb names NextSeq 500 as the instrument used. Bulk TCR libraries were prepared as previously described, using TCR primers listed in Table S5. Purification of total RNA was performed with the Qiagen AllPrep DNA/RNA kit. Before any analysis, reads coming from multiple sequencing runs of the same library were combined into one pool. The original methods were these. Reads were retained only if their TCR constant sequence matched exactly, and those retained reads were trimmed to 150 nt and grouped according to their 12-nt molecular barcodes. Within each barcode group, reads were sub-clustered at a 15% Levenshtein threshold, and quality-weighted consensus sequences were built per RNA molecule. Non-functional sequences were filtered out, along with any lower-count sequence sitting one edit away from another sequence. On the basis of fitting two negative binomial distributions, barcode sub-clusters with fewer than 20% of the maximum read count were discarded. TCRdb passed the public sequencing reads through fastp at Q25 and MiXCR, retaining productive beta sequences. Here each entry gathers all rows of one CDR3 protein and keeps the most common genes and DNA. The V and J calls and clone size come from TCRdb's table, not from the authors' own analysis. Across this sample there are a few hundred thousand distinct CDR3 sequences, with about a quarter seen only once. The top ten constitute around 0.8% of the sample.

About this clonotype: Its antigen remains undetermined. Base qualities were left out, and no much larger clone turns up one base away.

V has 3 bases trimmed and J has 5 bases trimmed; junction bases matching no gene number 5. The germline V gene (reference sequence) sets CDR1 to SEHNR and CDR2 to FQNEAQ. The CDR3 has 15 amino acids, counting the end cysteine and phenylalanine. Only the CDR3 DNA stays, 45 bases, in frame from base 1. This clonotype was sampled from a human donor in good health. Some libraries in this study had Jurkat cell RNA spiked in. The material sequenced was naive CD8+ T cells from blood, with Jurkat cell RNA spiked in. The cell subset or site label here, explained by the study, means: FACS-sorted CD8+CD4-CCR7+CD45RA+ naive T cells. The chain is assembled from TRBV7-9 and TRBJ2-7; 12 bases in the middle match TRBD1. The CDR3 is CASSFRDRGQHEQYF. The nucleotide sequence reads TGTGCCAGCAGCTTCCGGGACAGGGGGCAGCACGAGCAGTACTTC.